These 5 T cell receptor beta chains originate from one sample sequenced in a study of cytomegalovirus exposure and HLA in healthy donors (TCRdb year 2017). Libraries came from the immunoSEQ multiplex PCR assay. For the multiplex PCR, a mixture combining 60 forward primers for TCR Vbeta segments and 13 reverse primers for TCR Jbeta segments was used. The table comes from immuneACCESS by way of TCRdb, which keeps in-frame sequences with V and J called. Part of the clones is missing from these tables; in studies checked, under half for an unresolved V gene and the rest for unknown reasons. This sample is represented by over 200,000 clones; approximately 79% of them were singletons. Less than 2% of the sample lies in the top ten. The material sequenced was PBMCs. These receptor sequences come from a male donor in good health and CMV-seronegative.

The V and J genes are TRBV9 and TRBJ1-2, with 7 bases fitting TRBD1. CDR3 size: 14 residues. Germline V gene sequence: CDR1 SGDLS, CDR2 YYNGEE. V was pared by 3 bases and J by 8 bases, with 10 bases of the junction left unmatched. CDR3 region: CASSALQGKRGYTF. DNA for the CDR3: TGTGCCAGCAGCGCATTACAGGGGAAGAGGGGCTACACCTTC.

The chain uses TRBV6-4 and TRBJ2-3; D perhaps matches TRBD1 (6 bases). Germline V gene lookup returns CDR1 MRHNA and CDR2 SNTAGT. The CDR3 loop spans 13 amino acids. Trimming removed 10 bases from V and 0 bases from J, with 11 bases in between. The CDR3 coding sequence is TGTGCCACAGGACAGACCAGCACAGATACGCAGTATTTT. Residues: CATGQTSTDTQYF.

The rearrangement joins TRBV4-3 to TRBJ1-1; 7 bases line up with TRBD1. V gave up 3 bases and J gave up 3 bases; unmatched junction bases: 4. The CDR3 runs to 14 residues. The V gene's germline CDR1 is LGHNA and CDR2 YSLEER. The CDR3, as DNA: TGCGCCAGCAGCCACCGACAGGGAGACACTGAAGCTTTCTTT. This encodes CASSHRQGDTEAFF.

The chain links TRBV27 to TRBJ2-1, with 11 bases aligning to TRBD2. With 4 bases clipped from V and 6 bases from J, the junction kept 8 bases outside the gene matches. The CDR3 runs to 16 residues. Germline loops: CDR1 MNHEY, CDR2 SMNVEV (reference sequence). Written as DNA, the CDR3 is TGTGCCAGCAGTTCCTTAGCGGGGGGGCCGAGCAATGAGCAGTTCTTC. Translating it yields CASSSLAGGPSNEQFF.

The chain has TRBV28 and TRBJ1-5, with D perhaps matching TRBD1 (6 bases). The V end lost 5 bases, the J end lost 0 bases, and 11 bases lay between the germline ends. This CDR3 has 15 residues. Germline loops: CDR1 MDHEN, CDR2 SYDVKM. CDR3 sequence: CASSPTGSSNQPQHF. DNA of the CDR3: TGTGCCAGCAGTCCAACAGGGAGTAGCAATCAGCCCCAGCATTTT.